Listed below are T cell receptor beta chains from one sample, sequenced in a study of CD8+ T cells in alopecia areata. Clones were sequenced by immunoSEQ multiplex PCR, and TCRdb holds only the in-frame ones, with some missing. The sample carries about 180,000 clones, 51% recorded once. The starting material was CD8+ T cells sorted from blood, obtained between weeks 51 and 52, from a patient treated with tofacitinib. The receptors here all came from a human donor with alopecia areata. Both conserved end residues are part of each CDR3. A D gene is named only where the DNA matches it firmly. The size field is filled for only some rows; it gives once, few, many or a size class.

D: NA
size: NA
V: TRBV25-1
J: TRBJ1-6
CDR3: CASSWSDGYNSPLHF
DNA: TGTGCCAGCAGCTGGAGCGACGGATATAATTCACCCCTCCACTTT

D: NA
size: NA
V: TRBV11-2
J: TRBJ1-2
CDR3: CASSSVAKGHGYTF
DNA: TGTGCCAGCAGCTCAGTGGCGAAAGGGCACGGCTACACCTTC

D: TRBD2
size: few
V: TRBV29-1
J: TRBJ2-5
CDR3: CSGDSGRTQETQYF
DNA: TGCAGCGGGGATAGCGGGCGAACCCAAGAGACCCAGTACTTC

D: TRBD1
size: few
V: TRBV2
J: TRBJ2-5
CDR3: CASSGTGRYQETQYF
DNA: TGTGCCAGCAGTGGGACAGGGAGATACCAAGAGACCCAGTACTTC

D: TRBD1
size: NA
V: TRBV2
J: TRBJ2-7
CDR3: CARSDRGRSYEQYF
DNA: TGTGCCAGATCGGACAGGGGGCGCTCCTACGAGCAGTACTTC

D: TRBD2
size: NA
V: TRBV13
J: TRBJ2-1
CDR3: CASSPLGTSSYNEQFF
DNA: TGTGCCAGCAGCCCATTGGGGACTAGTTCCTACAATGAGCAGTTCTTC

D: NA
size: NA
V: TRBV13
J: TRBJ2-7
CDR3: CASTQQGGEQYF
DNA: TGTGCCAGCACTCAACAGGGAGGCGAGCAGTACTTC

D: NA
size: few
V: TRBV2
J: TRBJ2-1
CDR3: CASSEDSNNEQFF
DNA: TGTGCCAGCAGTGAAGACTCCAACAATGAGCAGTTCTTC

D: NA
size: few
V: TRBV29-1
J: TRBJ2-2
CDR3: CSVANTGELFF
DNA: TGCAGCGTTGCAAACACCGGGGAGCTGTTTTTT

D: NA
size: NA
V: TRBV6-5
J: TRBJ2-7
CDR3: CASSYSYGPTEHEQYF
DNA: TGTGCCAGCAGTTACTCATACGGACCAACGGAACACGAGCAGTACTTC

D: NA
size: many
V: TRBV18
J: TRBJ1-6
CDR3: CASSPPGPFPPLHF
DNA: TGTGCCAGCTCACCACCTGGGCCTTTCCCCCCCCTCCACTTT

D: TRBD1
size: few
V: TRBV7-3
J: TRBJ2-7
CDR3: CASSPQGNSYEQYF
DNA: TGTGCCAGCAGCCCACAGGGGAACTCCTACGAGCAGTACTTC

D: NA
size: few
V: TRBV7-8
J: TRBJ2-5
CDR3: CASSDYSRETQYF
DNA: TGTGCCAGCAGCGATTATTCGCGGGAGACCCAGTACTTC

D: TRBD2
size: few
V: TRBV5-1
J: TRBJ2-1
CDR3: CASHIQRGDNEQFF
DNA: TGCGCCAGCCACATCCAGCGGGGGGACAATGAGCAGTTCTTC

D: NA
size: NA
V: TRBV4-3
J: TRBJ1-5
CDR3: CASSLHRDSNQPQHF
DNA: TGCGCCAGCAGCCTGCACAGGGATAGCAATCAGCCCCAGCATTTT

D: NA
size: NA
V: TRBV27
J: TRBJ2-2
CDR3: CASSFQLTGELFF
DNA: TGTGCCAGCAGTTTCCAACTGACCGGGGAGCTGTTTTTT

D: TRBD2
size: few
V: TRBV5-1
J: TRBJ2-1
CDR3: CASSLSGGSYNEQFF
DNA: TGCGCCAGCAGCCTTAGCGGGGGATCCTACAATGAGCAGTTCTTC

D: NA
size: NA
V: TRBV6-1
J: TRBJ1-6
CDR3: CASSEGMDSPLHF
DNA: TGTGCCAGCAGTGAGGGTATGGATTCACCCCTCCACTTT

D: NA
size: once
V: TRBV27
J: TRBJ2-7
CDR3: CASSLGGFSEQYF
DNA: TGTGCCAGCAGTTTAGGGGGGTTCTCCGAGCAGTACTTC

D: NA
size: NA
V: TRBV7-6
J: TRBJ1-1
CDR3: CASSSTTPLEAFF
DNA: TGTGCCAGCAGCTCGACAACCCCGCTTGAAGCTTTCTTT

D: NA
size: once
V: TRBV15
J: TRBJ2-7
CDR3: CATSSRAGDSYEQYF
DNA: TGTGCCACCAGCTCGAGGGCCGGGGACTCCTACGAGCAGTACTTC

D: NA
size: NA
V: TRBV27
J: TRBJ1-5
CDR3: CASSKEGEGNQPQHF
DNA: TGTGCCAGCAGTAAGGAGGGAGAGGGCAATCAGCCCCAGCATTTT

D: NA
size: NA
V: TRBV5-1
J: TRBJ1-5
CDR3: CASSLDTNQPQHF
DNA: TGCGCCAGCAGCCTCGACACCAATCAGCCCCAGCATTTT

D: TRBD1
size: NA
V: TRBV10-3
J: TRBJ2-7
CDR3: CAISDEGATYEQYF
DNA: TGTGCCATCAGTGATGAGGGGGCCACCTACGAGCAGTACTTC

D: NA
size: NA
V: TRBV6-5
J: TRBJ2-7
CDR3: CASSYSEGPAGQYF
DNA: TGTGCCAGCAGTTACTCGGAAGGGCCCGCCGGGCAGTACTTC

D: NA
size: NA
V: TRBV18
J: TRBJ1-2
CDR3: CASSPPDSYGYTF
DNA: TGTGCCAGCTCACCACCGGACAGCTATGGCTACACCTTC

D: NA
size: NA
V: TRBV13
J: TRBJ1-6
CDR3: CASSLVRSPLHF
DNA: TGTGCCAGCAGCCTCGTTCGGTCACCCCTCCACTTT

D: NA
size: NA
V: TRBV5-6
J: TRBJ2-4
CDR3: CASSLEQGTQYF
DNA: TGTGCCAGCAGCTTGGAACAGGGCACTCAGTACTTC

D: TRBD1
size: NA
V: TRBV4-1
J: TRBJ2-7
CDR3: CASSQRTGGWYEQYF
DNA: TGCGCCAGCAGCCAAAGGACAGGAGGATGGTACGAGCAGTACTTC

D: NA
size: NA
V: TRBV13
J: TRBJ1-2
CDR3: CASRNSGWGRGYTF
DNA: TGTGCCAGCAGAAATTCAGGGTGGGGGAGAGGCTACACCTTC

D: TRBD1
size: few
V: TRBV5-1
J: TRBJ1-1
CDR3: CASSSETGDPEAFF
DNA: TGCGCCAGCAGCTCAGAGACAGGGGACCCTGAAGCTTTCTTT

D: NA
size: NA
V: TRBV30
J: TRBJ1-2
CDR3: CAWSVDPTYYGYTF
DNA: TGTGCCTGGAGTGTGGATCCGACATACTATGGCTACACCTTC

D: TRBD1
size: NA
V: TRBV30
J: TRBJ1-5
CDR3: CAWSDTGAIQHF
DNA: TGTGCCTGGAGTGACACAGGGGCGATCCAGCATTTT

D: NA
size: many
V: TRBV7-9
J: TRBJ2-7
CDR3: CASSLARGKDEQYF
DNA: TGTGCCAGCAGCTTAGCACGGGGGAAGGACGAGCAGTACTTC

D: TRBD1
size: few
V: TRBV9
J: TRBJ1-2
CDR3: CASSGGQGVYGYTF
DNA: TGTGCCAGCAGCGGGGGACAGGGGGTCTATGGCTACACCTTC

D: TRBD1
size: NA
V: TRBV10-3
J: TRBJ1-2
CDR3: CAISGPGQGALGYTF
DNA: TGTGCCATCAGTGGTCCGGGACAGGGGGCACTTGGCTACACCTTC

D: TRBD1
size: few
V: TRBV19
J: TRBJ2-7
CDR3: CASSMQGAYEQYF
DNA: TGTGCCAGTAGTATGCAGGGGGCCTACGAGCAGTACTTC

D: TRBD1
size: NA
V: TRBV4-3
J: TRBJ1-1
CDR3: CASSTQGDGTEAFF
DNA: TGCGCCAGCAGCACGCAGGGGGACGGCACTGAAGCTTTCTTT

D: NA
size: few
V: TRBV25-1
J: TRBJ2-6
CDR3: CASSNTGANVLTF
DNA: TGTGCCAGCAGTAATACTGGGGCCAACGTCCTGACTTTC

D: NA
size: NA
V: TRBV5-1
J: TRBJ2-3
CDR3: CASSPSRLEITDTQYF
DNA: TGCGCCAGCAGCCCCAGCCGACTCGAAATAACAGATACGCAGTATTTT

D: NA
size: NA
V: TRBV29-1
J: TRBJ1-2
CDR3: CSVGDRYGYTF
DNA: TGCAGCGTGGGAGACCGGTATGGCTACACCTTC

D: TRBD1
size: NA
V: TRBV7-8
J: TRBJ2-2
CDR3: CASSEDRVTGELFF
DNA: TGTGCCAGCAGCGAGGACAGGGTTACCGGGGAGCTGTTTTTT

D: NA
size: NA
V: TRBV5-1
J: TRBJ2-7
CDR3: CASSFHQGLPTYEQYF
DNA: TGCGCCAGCAGCTTCCACCAGGGACTCCCAACCTACGAGCAGTACTTC

D: TRBD1
size: few
V: TRBV7-2
J: TRBJ1-2
CDR3: CASSQGTDFYYGYTF
DNA: TGTGCCAGCAGCCAAGGGACAGACTTCTACTATGGCTACACCTTC

D: TRBD2
size: NA
V: TRBV5-1
J: TRBJ2-1
CDR3: CASSLAAGTSGGYEQFF
DNA: TGCGCCAGCAGCTTGGCCGCCGGGACTAGCGGGGGTTATGAGCAGTTCTTC

D: NA
size: NA
V: TRBV19
J: TRBJ2-1
CDR3: CASSIWGSSYNEQFF
DNA: TGTGCCAGTAGTATTTGGGGGAGCTCCTACAATGAGCAGTTCTTC

D: NA
size: once
V: TRBV6-1
J: TRBJ2-1
CDR3: CASSSNRFYNEQFF
DNA: TGTGCCAGCAGCAGCAACAGGTTCTACAATGAGCAGTTCTTC

D: TRBD1
size: few
V: TRBV27
J: TRBJ2-7
CDR3: CASSPGQGLRRF
DNA: TGTGCCAGCAGTCCAGGACAGGGGTTGCGTCGCTTC

D: TRBD1
size: once
V: TRBV5-1
J: TRBJ2-4
CDR3: CASRETGGIQYF
DNA: TGCGCCAGCAGAGAGACAGGGGGCATTCAGTACTTC

D: NA
size: few
V: TRBV13
J: TRBJ2-7
CDR3: CASSLRPEGSYEQYF
DNA: TGTGCCAGCAGCTTACGTCCGGAGGGCTCCTACGAGCAGTACTTC

D: NA
size: few
V: TRBV18
J: TRBJ1-1
CDR3: CASSRDINTEAFF
DNA: TGTGCCAGCTCACGCGACATAAACACTGAAGCTTTCTTT

D: TRBD1
size: NA
V: TRBV18
J: TRBJ2-7
CDR3: CASSPWDRVTPYEQYF
DNA: TGTGCCAGCTCACCATGGGACAGGGTCACCCCCTACGAGCAGTACTTC

D: NA
size: NA
V: TRBV9
J: TRBJ2-3
CDR3: CASSARTDTQYF
DNA: TGTGCCAGCAGCGCAAGAACAGATACGCAGTATTTT

D: NA
size: NA
V: TRBV10-3
J: TRBJ2-1
CDR3: CAITSGGLFNEQFF
DNA: TGTGCCATCACCTCGGGGGGCCTTTTCAATGAGCAGTTCTTC

D: NA
size: NA
V: TRBV4-3
J: TRBJ2-5
CDR3: CASSQDLEGVGETQYF
DNA: TGCGCCAGCAGCCAAGATCTCGAGGGGGTTGGGGAGACCCAGTACTTC